This T cell receptor (beta chain) was captured in a study of T cells in Graves' hyperthyroidism and ophthalmopathy. At the level of the study: The initial diagnosis was the point when peripheral blood was collected, ahead of any treatment. Overall study findings and caveats: Median prediction lead before ophthalmopathy onset was roughly 6 months with the model.

TCR beta CDR3 region amplification was performed from RNA transcripts. The HTBI primer set served for first-round RT-PCR of the TCR CDR3. TCRdb fed the multiplex PCR reads into MiXCR, producing one record per CDR3 protein. This sample yields 370,000 or so distinct CDR3 sequences, of which around a sixth are seen a single time; about a quarter belongs to the top ten. Details on this clonotype: Its antigen remains unidentified. A junction end diverges from the germline sequence, so it may reflect a read error.

The diagnostic basis comprised clinical symptoms, serum thyroxine and TRAb, thyroid ultrasound and orbital computed tomography. The sequencing input was blood. The TCR sequence derives from a young woman with Graves' hyperthyroidism that later progressed to Graves' ophthalmopathy.

The CDR3 DNA reads as TGTGCCAGAAGTGTAATCTACGAGCAGTACTTC. This gives the protein CARSVIYEQYF. The chain employs TRBV2 and TRBJ2-7; D remains ambiguous. Germline CDR1 is SNHLY and CDR2 is FYNNEI. The CDR3 runs 11 residues. The full variable domain, rest sourced from reference TRBV2 and TRBJ2-7, is EPEVTQTPSHQVTQMGQEVILRCVPISNHLYFYWYRQILGQKVEFLVSFYNNEISEKSEIFDDQFSVERPDGSNFTLKIRSTKLEDSAMYFCARSVIYEQYFGPGTRLTVT.